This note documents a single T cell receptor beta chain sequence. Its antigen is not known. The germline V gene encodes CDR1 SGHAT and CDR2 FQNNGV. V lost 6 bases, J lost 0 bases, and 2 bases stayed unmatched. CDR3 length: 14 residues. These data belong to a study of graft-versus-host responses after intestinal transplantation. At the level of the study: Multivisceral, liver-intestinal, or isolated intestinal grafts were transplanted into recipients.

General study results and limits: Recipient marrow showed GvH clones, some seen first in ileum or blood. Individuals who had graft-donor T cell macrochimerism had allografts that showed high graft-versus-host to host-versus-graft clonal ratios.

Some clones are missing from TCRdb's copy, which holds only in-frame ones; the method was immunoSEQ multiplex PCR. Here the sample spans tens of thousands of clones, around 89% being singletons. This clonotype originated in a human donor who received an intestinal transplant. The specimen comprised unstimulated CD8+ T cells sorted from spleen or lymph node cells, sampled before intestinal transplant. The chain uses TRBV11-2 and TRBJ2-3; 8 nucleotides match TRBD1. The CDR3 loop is CASRWTGSTDTQYF. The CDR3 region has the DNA TGTGCCAGCAGGTGGACAGGGAGCACAGATACGCAGTATTTT.